The sequence of this T cell receptor beta chain was determined in a study of long-term antiretroviral therapy in people with HIV. V lost 5 bases to trimming and J lost 6 bases; unmatched junction nucleotides: 5. Germline V lookup: CDR1 SGHTA, CDR2 FQGTGA. The CDR3 has 14 amino acids. HIV-positive participants all received treatment in the United States. Survey-level resolution applied to immunoSEQ assay v3.0. TCRdb's copy holds only in-frame clones and misses some; the assay was immunoSEQ multiplex PCR. The sample shows 36,000 or so clones, roughly 87% of them seen only once. The receptor comes from a man aged 18 to 29 with HIV. Sequencing used unsorted PBMCs, obtained 0.6 years after starting antiretroviral therapy. The chain is built from TRBV7-3 and TRBJ1-2; the match to TRBD1 covers 11 bases. For the CDR3, the DNA is TGTGCCAGCAGCCCTCGGACAGGGGGCGATGGCTACACCTTC. Translated: CASSPRTGGDGYTF.